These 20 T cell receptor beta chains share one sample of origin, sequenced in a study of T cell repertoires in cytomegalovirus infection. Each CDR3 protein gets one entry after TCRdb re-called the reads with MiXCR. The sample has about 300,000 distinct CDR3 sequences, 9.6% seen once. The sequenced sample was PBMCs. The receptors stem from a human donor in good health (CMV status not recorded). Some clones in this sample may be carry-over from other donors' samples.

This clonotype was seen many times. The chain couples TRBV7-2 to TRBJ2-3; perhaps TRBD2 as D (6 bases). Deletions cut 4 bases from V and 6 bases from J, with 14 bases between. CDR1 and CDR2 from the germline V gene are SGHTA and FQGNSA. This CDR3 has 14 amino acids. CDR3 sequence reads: CASSSSSLADTQYF. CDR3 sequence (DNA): TGTGCCAGCAGCTCCTCTTCCCTAGCGGATACGCAGTATTTT.

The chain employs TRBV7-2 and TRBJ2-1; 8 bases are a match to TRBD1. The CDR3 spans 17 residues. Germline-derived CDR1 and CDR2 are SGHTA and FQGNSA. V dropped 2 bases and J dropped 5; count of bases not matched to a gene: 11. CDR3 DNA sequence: TGTGCCAGCAGCTTAACGCCGGACAGGGTCGGGAACAATGAGCAGTTCTTC. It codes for CASSLTPDRVGNNEQFF.

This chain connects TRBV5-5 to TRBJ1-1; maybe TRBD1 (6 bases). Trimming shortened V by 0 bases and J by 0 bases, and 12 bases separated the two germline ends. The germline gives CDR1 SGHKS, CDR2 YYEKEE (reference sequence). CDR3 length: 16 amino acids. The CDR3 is CASSLGGGTVNTEAFF. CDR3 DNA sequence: TGTGCCAGCAGCTTGGGGGGGGGCACGGTGAACACTGAAGCTTTCTTT.

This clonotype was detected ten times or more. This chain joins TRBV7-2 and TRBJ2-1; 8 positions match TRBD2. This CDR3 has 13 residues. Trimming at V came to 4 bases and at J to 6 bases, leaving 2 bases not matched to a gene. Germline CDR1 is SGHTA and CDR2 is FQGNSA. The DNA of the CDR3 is TGTGCCAGCAGCTCCCGGGGGGGCAATGAGCAGTTCTTC. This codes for CASSSRGGNEQFF.

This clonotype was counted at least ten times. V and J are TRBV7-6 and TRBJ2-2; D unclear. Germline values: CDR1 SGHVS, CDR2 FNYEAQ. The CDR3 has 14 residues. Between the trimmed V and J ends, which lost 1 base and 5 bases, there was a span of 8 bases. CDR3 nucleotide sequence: TGTGCCAGCAGCTTAGTTAGCATAACCGGGGAGCTGTTTTTT. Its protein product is CASSLVSITGELFF. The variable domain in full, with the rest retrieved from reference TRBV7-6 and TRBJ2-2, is GAGVSQSPRYKVTKRGQDVALRCDPISGHVSLYWYRQALGQGPEFLTYFNYEAQQDKSGLPNDRFSAERPEGSISTLTIQRTEQRDSAMYRCASSLVSITGELFFGEGSRLTVL.

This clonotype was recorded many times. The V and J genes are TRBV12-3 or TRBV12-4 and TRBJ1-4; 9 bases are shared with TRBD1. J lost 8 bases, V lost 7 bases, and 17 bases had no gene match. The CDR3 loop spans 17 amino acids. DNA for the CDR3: TGTGCCAGCAAGATAGGGACAGGGCTCCCTGCTGGCGAAAAACTGTTTTTT. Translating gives CASKIGTGLPAGEKLFF.

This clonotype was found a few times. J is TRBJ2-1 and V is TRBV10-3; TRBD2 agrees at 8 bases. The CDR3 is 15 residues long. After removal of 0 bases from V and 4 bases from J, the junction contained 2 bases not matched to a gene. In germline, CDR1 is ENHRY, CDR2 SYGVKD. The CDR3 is CAISESGGGYNEQFF. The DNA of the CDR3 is TGTGCCATCAGTGAGTCTGGCGGGGGGTACAATGAGCAGTTCTTC.

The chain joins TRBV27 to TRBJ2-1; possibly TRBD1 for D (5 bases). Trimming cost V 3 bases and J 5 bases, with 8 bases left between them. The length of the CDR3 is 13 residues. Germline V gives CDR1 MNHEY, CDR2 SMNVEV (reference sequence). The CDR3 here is CASSFQDNNEQFF. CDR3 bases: TGTGCCAGCAGTTTCCAGGACAACAATGAGCAGTTCTTC.

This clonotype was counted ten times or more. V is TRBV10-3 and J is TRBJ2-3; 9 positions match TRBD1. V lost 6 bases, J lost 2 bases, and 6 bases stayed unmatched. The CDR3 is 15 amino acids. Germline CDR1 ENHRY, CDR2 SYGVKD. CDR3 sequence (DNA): TGTGCCATCAGCCCCGGGACAGGGACCACAGATACGCAGTATTTT. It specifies CAISPGTGTTDTQYF.

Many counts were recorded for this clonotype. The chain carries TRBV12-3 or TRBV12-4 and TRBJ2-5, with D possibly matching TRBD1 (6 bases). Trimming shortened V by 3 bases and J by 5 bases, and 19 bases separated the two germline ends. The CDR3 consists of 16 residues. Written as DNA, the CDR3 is TGTGCCAGCAGTTTGGGCAGGGGATGGCTAAGTGAGACCCAGTACTTC. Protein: CASSLGRGWLSETQYF.

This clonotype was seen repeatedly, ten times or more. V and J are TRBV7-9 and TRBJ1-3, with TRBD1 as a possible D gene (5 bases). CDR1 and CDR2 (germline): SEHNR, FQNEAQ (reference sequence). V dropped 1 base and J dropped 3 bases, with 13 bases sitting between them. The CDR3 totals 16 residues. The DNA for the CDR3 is TGTGCCAGCAGCTTAGAGGGGATCGCTGTTGGAAACACCATATATTTT. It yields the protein CASSLEGIAVGNTIYF.

The CDR3 DNA is TGTGCCAGCAGTTTAGTCAGGGACAACCAGCCCCAGCATTTT. Translating gives CASSLVRDNQPQHF. The chain joins TRBV28 to TRBJ1-5, with a possible D match to TRBD1 (6 bases). The CDR3 runs 14 residues. Germline values: CDR1 MDHEN, CDR2 SYDVKM. The V end lost 2 bases, the J end lost 7 bases, and 12 bases lay between the germline ends.

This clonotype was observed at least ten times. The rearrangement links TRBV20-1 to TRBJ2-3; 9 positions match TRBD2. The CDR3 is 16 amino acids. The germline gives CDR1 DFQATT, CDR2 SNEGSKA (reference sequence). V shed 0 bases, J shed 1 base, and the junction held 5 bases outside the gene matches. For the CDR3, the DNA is TGCAGTGCTAGAGATGAAGCGGGGGGCCGCACAGATACGCAGTATTTT. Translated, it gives CSARDEAGGRTDTQYF.

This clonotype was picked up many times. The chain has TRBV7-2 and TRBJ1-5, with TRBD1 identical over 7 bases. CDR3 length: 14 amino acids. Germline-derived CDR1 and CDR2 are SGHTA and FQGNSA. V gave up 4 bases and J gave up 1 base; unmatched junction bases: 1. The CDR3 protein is CASSWGQSNQPQHF. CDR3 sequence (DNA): TGTGCCAGCAGCTGGGGACAGAGCAATCAGCCCCAGCATTTT.

The CDR3, as DNA: TGCAGTGCTAGAGAAACAGGGAGGGAAAAACTGTTTTTT. Translation gives CSARETGREKLFF. The chain employs TRBV20-1 and TRBJ1-4; maybe TRBD1 (6 bases). Trimming took off 0 bases at V and 8 bases at J, with 10 bases between the two ends. The CDR3 contains 13 residues. The germline CDR1 and CDR2 sequences are DFQATT and SNEGSKA (reference sequence).

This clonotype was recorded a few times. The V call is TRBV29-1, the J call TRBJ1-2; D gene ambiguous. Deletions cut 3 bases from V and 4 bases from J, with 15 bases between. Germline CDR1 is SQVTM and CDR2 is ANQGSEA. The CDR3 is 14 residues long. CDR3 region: CSVDFGRPTYGYTF. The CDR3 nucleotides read TGCAGCGTTGATTTTGGAAGACCGACCTATGGCTACACCTTC.

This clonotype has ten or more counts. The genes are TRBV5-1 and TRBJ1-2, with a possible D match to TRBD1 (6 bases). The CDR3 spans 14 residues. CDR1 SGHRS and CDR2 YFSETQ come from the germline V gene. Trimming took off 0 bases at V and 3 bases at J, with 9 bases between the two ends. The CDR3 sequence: CASSLDRVDYGYTF. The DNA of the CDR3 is TGCGCCAGCAGCTTGGACAGGGTGGACTATGGCTACACCTTC.

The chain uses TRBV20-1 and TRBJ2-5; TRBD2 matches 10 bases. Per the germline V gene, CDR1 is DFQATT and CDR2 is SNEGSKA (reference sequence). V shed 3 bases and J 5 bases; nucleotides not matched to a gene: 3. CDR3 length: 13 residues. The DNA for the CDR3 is TGCAGTGCTAGTGGGGGACTAGCGGAGACCCAGTACTTC. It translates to CSASGGLAETQYF.

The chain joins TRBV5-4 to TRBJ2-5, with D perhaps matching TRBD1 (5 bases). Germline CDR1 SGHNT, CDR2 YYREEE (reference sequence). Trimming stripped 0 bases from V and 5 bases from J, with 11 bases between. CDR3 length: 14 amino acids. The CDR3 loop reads CASSLGGWGETQYF. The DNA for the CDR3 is TGTGCCAGCAGCTTGGGGGGCTGGGGTGAGACCCAGTACTTC.

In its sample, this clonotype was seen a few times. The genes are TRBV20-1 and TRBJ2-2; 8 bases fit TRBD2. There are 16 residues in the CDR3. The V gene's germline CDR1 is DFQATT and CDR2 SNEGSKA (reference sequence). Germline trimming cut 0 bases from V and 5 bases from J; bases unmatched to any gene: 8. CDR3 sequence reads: CSARDSRGARTGELFF. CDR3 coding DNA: TGCAGTGCTAGAGATTCGCGGGGGGCCAGGACCGGGGAGCTGTTTTTT.